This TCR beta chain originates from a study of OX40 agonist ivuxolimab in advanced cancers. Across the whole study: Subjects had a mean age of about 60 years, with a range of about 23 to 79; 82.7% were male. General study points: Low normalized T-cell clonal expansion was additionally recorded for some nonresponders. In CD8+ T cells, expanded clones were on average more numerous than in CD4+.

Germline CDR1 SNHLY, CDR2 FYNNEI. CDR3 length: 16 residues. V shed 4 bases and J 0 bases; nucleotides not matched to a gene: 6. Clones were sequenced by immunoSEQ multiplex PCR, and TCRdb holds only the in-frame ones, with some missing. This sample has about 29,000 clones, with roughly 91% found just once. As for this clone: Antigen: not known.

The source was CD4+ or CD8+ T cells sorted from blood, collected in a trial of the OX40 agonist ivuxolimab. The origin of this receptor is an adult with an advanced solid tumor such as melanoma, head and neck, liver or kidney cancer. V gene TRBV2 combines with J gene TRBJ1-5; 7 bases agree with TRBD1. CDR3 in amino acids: CASSAWDSLSNQPQHF. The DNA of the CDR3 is TGTGCCAGCAGTGCCTGGGACAGCCTTAGCAATCAGCCCCAGCATTTT.